This T cell receptor beta chain comes out of a study of CD8 T cells in ankylosing spondylitis (dated by TCRdb to the late 2010s). In the study overall: To find TCR variants linked to disease, the study profiled T cell receptor beta repertoires in ankylosing spondylitis patients and healthy donors. The full study cohort comprised 25 ankylosing spondylitis patients and roughly 100 healthy donors. Peripheral blood samples were taken, and synovial fluid was additionally collected from ankylosing spondylitis patients.

Sequencing used an Illumina HiSeq 2500. Quantitative 5'-RACE with molecular barcodes was used to prepare TCR beta libraries. On the authors' methods: Disease-linked TCR variants were identified with a new computational method built on a probabilistic model of VDJ rearrangement. TCRdb handled the public reads itself, with Q25 trimming in fastp and clone calling in MiXCR, and kept productive beta chains. Entries that share a CDR3 protein sequence are merged under the most common genes and DNA. V and J calls and clone size were set by TCRdb, not the authors. The sample table contains over 700,000 distinct CDR3 sequences; only one count was recorded for around 20% of them. Around 19% of the sample is in the top ten clones. Germline trimming: 10 bases from V, 7 bases from J; junction bases outside gene matches: 14. CDR1 LNHDA and CDR2 SQIVND were looked up in the germline V gene (reference sequence). From cysteine to phenylalanine, the CDR3 is 16 amino acids long. The kept DNA is CDR3 alone, 48 bases in frame from the first base.

As to this clonotype: The antigen it recognizes is unknown. Base qualities are missing; no much larger clone stands one base away.

The investigation overall reported the following: The disease-linked clones were reported as significantly enriched in matched synovial fluid samples from ankylosing spondylitis patients. The disease-linked clones showed a CD8+ phenotype and occurred at relatively low frequencies in peripheral blood. Blood from ankylosing spondylitis patients appeared to be characterized by a TCR beta motif made up of under ten highly homologous amino acid variants. Some motif variants were previously reported in synovial fluid and blood of reactive arthritis patients, suggesting common disease-initiation mechanisms.

The sample comprised blood, either unsorted or a sorted T cell fraction (not recorded which). The chain joins TRBV19 to TRBJ2-1; 12 central bases correspond to TRBD2. This TCR came from a male donor with ankylosing spondylitis. CDR3 protein: CATRSTLAGGLNEQFF. The nucleotide sequence reads TGTGCCACTCGGTCGACCCTAGCGGGGGGGCTGAATGAGCAGTTCTTC. Where the CDR3 stops, the reference TRBV19 and TRBJ2-1 genes take over; the full variable domain is DGGITQSPKYLFRKEGQNVTLSCEQNLNHDAMYWYRQDPGQGLRLIYYSQIVNDFQKGDIAEGYSVSREKKESFPLTVTSAQKNPTAFYLCATRSTLAGGLNEQFFGPGTRLTVL.